The T cell receptor (beta chain) described here comes from a study of cytomegalovirus exposure and HLA in healthy donors. General study points: The authors later found most CMV-associated TCR beta chains appeared HLA-restricted. Being productive about 87% or about 30% of the time was typical of most TCR beta V segments in an earlier analysis.

Participants comprised healthy donors of bone marrow. Donors likely had unrecorded immune exposures despite being nominally healthy when sampled. Points on this clone: Its antigen is not identified.

The PCR made use of 60 Vbeta and 13 Jbeta primers. Generated by immunoSEQ multiplex PCR, the TCRdb table keeps only in-frame clones and is missing some. The sample data list 60,000 to 85,000 clones. Sequencing used PBMCs. The sequence came from a man aged 45-60 years in good health and CMV-seropositive.

The CDR3 protein is CASSLSTTTGSGTEAFF. The CDR3 DNA follows: TGTGCCAGCAGTCTCTCGACGACAACAGGGTCGGGTACTGAAGCTTTCTTT. The V and J genes are TRBV7-9 and TRBJ1-1; D is possibly TRBD1 (6 bases). V was pared by 6 bases and J by 5 bases, with 25 bases between. This CDR3 is built from 17 residues. Germline lookup yields CDR1 SEHNR and CDR2 FQNEAQ (reference sequence). The full variable domain, rest sourced from reference TRBV7-9 and TRBJ1-1, is DTGVSQNPRHKITKRGQNVTFRCDPISEHNRLYWYRQTLGQGPEFLTYFQNEAQLEKSRLLSDRFSAERPKGSFSTLEIQRTEQGDSAMYLCASSLSTTTGSGTEAFFGQGTRLTVV.